A single sample is the source of the 29 T cell receptor beta chains below, sequenced in a study of control samples from healthy donors and cancer patients. Sequencing used immunoSEQ multiplex PCR; TCRdb keeps in-frame clones, though not all of them. The sample has under 200,000 clones; 91% are singletons. Sample: blood. The receptors shown here come from a woman aged 30 to 39 in good health.

The gene calls are TRBV28 and TRBJ2-3; TRBD2 is a possible D gene (5 bases). The V and J ends lost 3 bases and 2 bases respectively, with 15 bases between them. Germline V gives CDR1 MDHEN, CDR2 SYDVKM. This CDR3 contains 16 residues. The CDR3 loop is CASSLGRGPLTDTQYF. As DNA, the CDR3 is TGTGCCAGCAGTTTGGGCCGGGGTCCCCTCACAGATACGCAGTATTTT.

This chain connects TRBV27 to TRBJ2-1; the D gene is possibly TRBD2 (5 bases). The CDR3 is made up of 11 amino acids. CDR1 MNHEY and CDR2 SMNVEV come from the germline V gene (reference sequence). V was cut by 4 bases and J by 13 bases, with 11 bases left in between. CDR3 loop: CASSSGMGQFF. In DNA, the CDR3 is TGTGCCAGCAGTTCGGGAATGGGTCAGTTCTTC.

This sequence joins TRBV11-3 and TRBJ2-5; 11 bases fit TRBD1. Unmatched junction bases numbered 4, after V lost 5 bases and J lost 5 bases. The CDR3 extends over 14 amino acids. The germline gives CDR1 SGHNT, CDR2 YENEEA. CDR3 sequence reads: CASSPDRGRETQYF. The CDR3 DNA reads as TGTGCCAGCAGCCCGGACAGGGGGCGGGAGACCCAGTACTTC.

The V gene is TRBV5-3, the J gene TRBJ2-7; no clear D gene. TRBV5-3 is known as an ORF, though its function is uncertain. The ends were cut back, 0 bases at V and 3 bases at J, with 22 bases in the middle. The CDR3 covers 18 residues. The DNA of the CDR3 is TGTGCCAGAAGCTTGGTTCCGGCCGCCGGGCCAATAAACTACGAGCAGTACTTC. This gives the protein CARSLVPAAGPINYEQYF.

To note about this clone: Other DNA sequences of this sample code for an identical CDR3. The chain recombines TRBV19 with TRBJ1-5, with no clear D. Trimming stripped 5 bases from V and 0 bases from J, with 11 bases between. The CDR3 loop spans 15 amino acids. Germline V gene sequence: CDR1 LNHDA, CDR2 SQIVND (reference sequence). CDR3 residues: CASSRQEYSNQPQHF. In DNA, the CDR3 is TGTGCCAGTAGTCGGCAGGAGTATAGCAATCAGCCCCAGCATTTT. Supplemented by reference TRBV19 and TRBJ1-5, the full variable domain reads DGGITQSPKYLFRKEGQNVTLSCEQNLNHDAMYWYRQDPGQGLRLIYYSQIVNDFQKGDIAEGYSVSREKKESFPLTVTSAQKNPTAFYLCASSRQEYSNQPQHFGDGTRLSIL.

The chain recombines TRBV5-4 with TRBJ1-2, with a tentative D call TRBD1 (6 bases). This CDR3 is built from 14 residues. Deletions cut 4 bases from V and 2 bases from J, with 12 bases between. Per germline, CDR1 SGHNT and CDR2 YYREEE (reference sequence). The CDR3 nucleotides read TGTGCCAGCAGCCGGGACATCGGAAACTATGGCTACACCTTC. Encoded protein: CASSRDIGNYGYTF.

The genes are TRBV4-2 and TRBJ1-2, with TRBD1 identical over 8 bases. The CDR3 runs 15 residues. Germline CDR1 reads LGHNA; CDR2 reads YNFKEQ. The trim removed 0 bases at V and 4 bases at J, leaving 4 bases unmatched. The CDR3 DNA reads as TGTGCCAGCAGCCAAGATTCAGGGGGCCCCTATGGCTACACCTTC. Amino acids: CASSQDSGGPYGYTF.

The chain uses TRBV19 and TRBJ2-4, with 8 bases identical to TRBD1. Germline V lookup: CDR1 LNHDA, CDR2 SQIVND (reference sequence). The length of the CDR3 is 14 residues. V lost 4 bases, J lost 4 bases, and 3 bases stayed unmatched. Here the CDR3 DNA reads TGTGCCAGTAGTACCACAGGGGGGAAAAACATTCAGTACTTC. Translated: CASSTTGGKNIQYF. The complete variable domain, with remaining parts taken from reference TRBV19 and TRBJ2-4, reads DGGITQSPKYLFRKEGQNVTLSCEQNLNHDAMYWYRQDPGQGLRLIYYSQIVNDFQKGDIAEGYSVSREKKESFPLTVTSAQKNPTAFYLCASSTTGGKNIQYFGAGTRLSVL.

This clone was seen only a few times. The rearrangement uses TRBV5-4 and TRBJ2-5, with unresolved D. The germline V gene has CDR1 SGHNT and CDR2 YYREEE (reference sequence). There are 12 residues in the CDR3. The V gene lost 2 bases and the J gene lost 1 base, with 3 bases spanning the gap. This chain's CDR3 is CASSFSQETQYF. CDR3 sequence (DNA): TGTGCCAGCAGCTTTAGCCAAGAGACCCAGTACTTC.

The gene calls are TRBV7-9 and TRBJ1-1; no clear D. In germline, CDR1 is SEHNR, CDR2 FQNEAQ (reference sequence). CDR3 length: 13 amino acids. Trimming took off 1 base at V and 4 bases at J, with 7 bases between the two ends. The CDR3 sequence: CASSLERGTEAFF. The CDR3 DNA is TGTGCCAGCAGCTTAGAACGGGGCACTGAAGCTTTCTTT.

The chain links TRBV28 to TRBJ1-4; D perhaps matches TRBD1 (5 bases). The V end lost 0 bases, the J end lost 5 bases, and 7 bases lay between the germline ends. The CDR3 runs to 14 residues. The germline gives CDR1 MDHEN, CDR2 SYDVKM. CDR3 sequence reads: CASSLWGPNEKLFF. CDR3 coding DNA: TGTGCCAGCAGTTTATGGGGACCAAATGAAAAACTGTTTTTT. The variable domain in full, completed from reference TRBV28 and TRBJ1-4, reads DVKVTQSSRYLVKRTGEKVFLECVQDMDHENMFWYRQDPGLGLRLIYFSYDVKMKEKGDIPEGYSVSREKKERFSLILESASTNQTSMYLCASSLWGPNEKLFFGSGTQLSVL.

V is TRBV29-1 and J is TRBJ2-7; 9 bases are a match to TRBD1. After removal of 4 bases from V and 6 bases from J, the junction contained 4 bases not matched to a gene. Per germline, CDR1 SQVTM and CDR2 ANQGSEA. CDR3 length equals 12 residues. Here the CDR3 DNA reads TGCAGCGTTGGGACAGGGGTCTCCGAGCAGTACTTC. As protein: CSVGTGVSEQYF.

The rearrangement uses TRBV9 and TRBJ2-2, with a weak D call TRBD2 (6 bases). The CDR3 extends over 13 amino acids. CDR1 is SGDLS, CDR2 YYNGEE, per germline. The CDR3 loop reads CASSGANTGELFF. The DNA for the CDR3 is TGTGCGAGTAGCGGAGCGAACACCGGGGAGCTGTTTTTT.

This chain uses TRBV5-8 with TRBJ2-7, with 16 bases lining up with TRBD2. The V gene's germline CDR1 is SGHTS and CDR2 YDEGEE. The CDR3 sequence is 17 residues long. The trim removed 1 base at V and 6 bases at J, leaving 7 bases unmatched. The CDR3 region is CASSLSPGLAGGGEQYF. CDR3 nucleotides: TGTGCCAGCAGCTTGTCGCCGGGACTAGCGGGAGGGGGCGAGCAGTACTTC.

The genes are TRBV9 and TRBJ2-3, with 8 bases identical to TRBD2. CDR3 length: 16 amino acids. V lost 4 bases, J lost 2 bases, and 9 bases stayed unmatched. Germline CDR1 and CDR2: SGDLS and YYNGEE. CDR3 sequence: CASSLGLAPYTDTQYF. The CDR3 DNA is TGTGCCAGCAGCCTAGGACTAGCCCCTTACACAGATACGCAGTATTTT. Drawing the rest from reference TRBV9 and TRBJ2-3, the complete variable domain is DSGVTQTPKHLITATGQRVTLRCSPRSGDLSVYWYQQSLDQGLQFLIQYYNGEERAKGNILERFSAQQFPDLHSELNLSSLELGDSALYFCASSLGLAPYTDTQYFGPGTRLTVL.

The chain joins TRBV6-5 to TRBJ1-2, with a tentative D call TRBD1 (6 bases). Trimming pared 2 bases from V and 4 bases from J, leaving 11 bases between. The CDR3 has 14 amino acids. The germline V gene has CDR1 MNHEY and CDR2 SVGAGI. CDR3 sequence (DNA): TGTGCCAGCAGTTACACAGCAGGGGCCTATGGCTACACCTTC. Its protein product is CASSYTAGAYGYTF.

This clone was seen more than once but under ten times. V is TRBV7-9 and J is TRBJ2-3; TRBD2 is a possible D gene (6 bases). The CDR3 has 14 residues. V was pared by 6 bases and J by 0 bases, with 10 bases between. Germline CDR1 and CDR2: SEHNR and FQNEAQ (reference sequence). CDR3 DNA sequence: TGTGCCAGCAGTCCGGGAGCTAGCACAGATACGCAGTATTTT. Protein product: CASSPGASTDTQYF.

CDR3 coding DNA: TGCGCCAGCAGCCAAGAATTTGACAGTTATAATTCACCCCTCCACTTT. Residues: CASSQEFDSYNSPLHF. The chain combines TRBV4-1 with TRBJ1-6; D possibly corresponds to TRBD1 (5 bases). CDR1 and CDR2 (germline): MGHRA, YSYEKL. The CDR3 is 16 amino acids. Between the trimmed V and J ends, which lost 0 bases and 4 bases, there was a span of 10 bases.

This chain joins TRBV6-1 and TRBJ2-1; D is tentatively TRBD1 or TRBD2 (5 bases each). CDR1 MNHNS and CDR2 SASEGT come from the germline V gene. This CDR3 has 15 residues. Trimming took off 1 base at V and 0 bases at J, with 7 bases between the two ends. The DNA of the CDR3 is TGTGCCAGCAGTGAAGGGGGGAGCTCCTACAATGAGCAGTTCTTC. Protein: CASSEGGSSYNEQFF.

The V and J genes are TRBV6-5 and TRBJ2-7, with a weak D call TRBD2 (6 bases). Germline V gives CDR1 MNHEY, CDR2 SVGAGI. The V and J ends lost 4 bases and 0 bases respectively, with 13 bases between them. The CDR3 spans 15 residues. Here the CDR3 DNA reads TGTGCCAGCAGTTTCCGGGACTCGAGCTCCTACGAGCAGTACTTC. Residues: CASSFRDSSSYEQYF.

This rearrangement joins TRBV28 to TRBJ1-1, with 7 nucleotides matching TRBD1. The CDR3 extends over 15 amino acids. Germline V CDR1 and CDR2: MDHEN, SYDVKM. Germline trimming cut 4 bases from V and 1 base from J; bases unmatched to any gene: 6. The CDR3 spells CASSSLQGPNTEAFF. The CDR3 coding sequence is TGTGCCAGCAGTTCCTTACAGGGGCCGAACACTGAAGCTTTCTTT. Based on the CDR3 plus reference TRBV28 and TRBJ1-1, the full variable domain is DVKVTQSSRYLVKRTGEKVFLECVQDMDHENMFWYRQDPGLGLRLIYFSYDVKMKEKGDIPEGYSVSREKKERFSLILESASTNQTSMYLCASSSLQGPNTEAFFGQGTRLTVV.

The rearrangement uses TRBV27 and TRBJ1-5; no firm D call. The CDR3 totals 14 residues. Deletions cut 5 bases from V and 0 bases from J, with 8 bases between. Germline V gene data show CDR1 as MNHEY and CDR2 as SMNVEV (reference sequence). This chain's CDR3 is CASSDKFSNQPQHF. The DNA for the CDR3 is TGTGCCAGCAGTGACAAATTTAGCAATCAGCCCCAGCATTTT.

The gene calls are TRBV12-3 or TRBV12-4 and TRBJ1-2; 8 positions match TRBD1. Unmatched junction bases numbered 0, after V lost 4 bases and J lost 2 bases. This CDR3 is built from 13 residues. The CDR3 protein is CASSWDRNYGYTF. CDR3 bases: TGTGCCAGCAGTTGGGACAGGAACTATGGCTACACCTTC.

This chain links TRBV18 with TRBJ2-3, with D perhaps matching TRBD1 (7 bases). The CDR3 runs 14 residues. Per germline, CDR1 KGHSH and CDR2 LQKENI. Trimming took 3 bases from V and 4 from J, leaving 11 bases between them. The CDR3 DNA is TGTGCCAGCTCACCTGGCAGGGGGGCAGATACGCAGTATTTT. It encodes CASSPGRGADTQYF.

The rearrangement joins TRBV19 to TRBJ1-5; TRBD1 agrees at 7 bases. Trimming at V came to 1 base and at J to 3 bases, leaving 3 bases not matched to a gene. Germline assignment: CDR1 LNHDA and CDR2 SQIVND (reference sequence). This CDR3 contains 15 residues. DNA of the CDR3: TGTGCCAGTAGTATAGTCAGGGGGAACAATCAGCCCCAGCATTTT. It specifies CASSIVRGNNQPQHF.

This chain links TRBV6-5 with TRBJ2-2, with D possibly being TRBD1 (5 bases). The CDR3 contains 13 residues. Looked up from germline, CDR1 is MNHEY and CDR2 is SVGAGI. The germline V and J ends were trimmed by 2 bases and 4 bases, with 5 bases remaining between them. The chain's CDR3 is CASSYDSTGELFF. The CDR3 nucleotides are TGTGCCAGCAGTTACGACAGCACCGGGGAGCTGTTTTTT.

This clone has a single count. The chain couples TRBV4-1 to TRBJ1-3, with D maybe TRBD1 (6 bases). V was cut by 5 bases and J by 0 bases, with 17 bases left in between. The CDR3 spans 17 residues. Germline values: CDR1 MGHRA, CDR2 YSYEKL. The DNA of the CDR3 is TGCGCCAGCAGCAATATACAGGGTCGCGGCTCTGGAAACACCATATATTTT. It specifies CASSNIQGRGSGNTIYF.

The V gene is TRBV6-5, the J gene TRBJ1-1, with D tentatively TRBD1 (6 bases). CDR1 is MNHEY, CDR2 SVGAGI, per germline. The CDR3 totals 12 residues. Deletions cut 6 bases from V and 3 bases from J, with 8 bases between. The CDR3 spells CASRGAYTEAFF. CDR3 coding DNA: TGTGCCAGCAGGGGGGCTTACACTGAAGCTTTCTTT.

This clone was recorded only once. The J gene is TRBJ1-6, the V gene TRBV6-5, with 8 bases lining up with TRBD1. This CDR3 region has 16 residues. With V trimmed by 0 bases and J by 6 bases, 4 bases remained unmatched. Germline V lookup: CDR1 MNHEY, CDR2 SVGAGI. CDR3 residues: CASSYSGDRSNSPLHF. In DNA form, the CDR3 reads TGTGCCAGCAGTTACTCGGGGGACAGGAGTAATTCACCCCTCCACTTT.